This T cell receptor (beta chain) stems from a study of blood T cell repertoires in COVID-19. The CDR3 consists of 13 residues. Looked up from germline, CDR1 is SGHRS and CDR2 is YFSETQ. With 0 bases removed from V and 4 bases from J, the gap between germline ends came to 5 bases. Clones were read by immunoSEQ multiplex PCR, and TCRdb kept only the in-frame ones, dropping some. The data contain 330,000 or so clones, around 87% of them singletons. In regard to this clone: This CDR3 is also generated by other DNA sequences in the sample.

The genes are TRBV5-1 and TRBJ1-5, with D uncertain. The clonotype comes from a man in his forties in a cohort exposed to, infected with or recovered from COVID-19 (not recorded which). Sequencing input: PBMCs or T cells enriched from blood (not recorded which). CDR3 sequence reads: CASSLGQNQPQHF. In nucleotides, the CDR3 is TGCGCCAGCAGCTTGGGTCAGAATCAGCCCCAGCATTTT. The full variable domain, in which reference TRBV5-1 and TRBJ1-5 provide the parts outside the CDR3, is KAGVTQTPRYLIKTRGQQVTLSCSPISGHRSVSWYQQTPGQGLQFLFEYFSETQRNKGNFPGRFSGRQFSNSRSEMNVSTLELGDSALYLCASSLGQNQPQHFGDGTRLSIL.